The 17 T cell receptor beta chains below were found in one sample sequenced in a study of T cell clonotyping in hematopoietic cell transplantation. This table comes from immunoSEQ multiplex PCR, and its TCRdb copy is limited to in-frame clones, with some not included. The sample consists of 37,000 or so clones, 80% to 90% of them appearing once. Material for sequencing was peripheral blood mononuclear cells. The receptor set was obtained from a woman between 40 and 55 years old in good health. Some clones in this sample may be carry-over from other donors' samples.

The J gene is TRBJ1-1, the V gene TRBV28; D is perhaps TRBD1 (5 bases). Germline loops: CDR1 MDHEN, CDR2 SYDVKM. CDR3 length equals 15 residues. Trimming shortened V by 5 bases and J by 1 base, and 14 bases separated the two germline ends. Here the CDR3 DNA reads TGTGCCAGCAGTGTAATAGGGGCGGGGAACACTGAAGCTTTCTTT. Protein: CASSVIGAGNTEAFF.

The genes are TRBV25-1 and TRBJ2-5; 12 bases map to TRBD2. The CDR3 length is 15 residues. With 1 base clipped from V and 4 bases from J, the junction kept 1 base outside the gene matches. Per the germline V gene, CDR1 is MGHDK and CDR2 is SYGVNS. CDR3 DNA sequence: TGTGCCAGCAGTGAATCGGGACTAGCGGGAGAGACCCAGTACTTC. Translating gives CASSESGLAGETQYF.

CDR3 in amino acids: CATRPSRYSYEQYF. CDR3 sequence (DNA): TGTGCCACCCGGCCTAGCCGATACTCCTACGAGCAGTACTTC. V usage is TRBV2 and J usage is TRBJ2-7; D may be TRBD2 (5 bases). The CDR3 covers 14 residues. The germline V gene encodes CDR1 SNHLY and CDR2 FYNNEI. V gave up 10 bases and J gave up 0 bases, with 16 bases separating them.

The chain carries TRBV6-5 and TRBJ1-4, with D hard to call. Trimming took 0 bases from V and 10 from J, leaving 9 bases between them. The CDR3 is made up of 13 amino acids. Germline V gives CDR1 MNHEY, CDR2 SVGAGI. The CDR3 DNA reads as TGTGCCAGCAGTTACTCGTCAGGTGGAAAACTGTTTTTT. Protein product: CASSYSSGGKLFF.

This clone showed up just a few times. J is TRBJ2-7 and V is TRBV7-3; 14 positions match TRBD2. V shed 3 bases, J shed 3 bases, and the junction held 1 base outside the gene matches. This CDR3 region has 15 residues. CDR1 SGHTA and CDR2 FQGTGA come from the germline V gene. The CDR3 protein is CASSLGLAGVYEQYF. The DNA for the CDR3 is TGTGCCAGCAGCTTGGGACTAGCGGGAGTCTACGAGCAGTACTTC. The whole variable domain, remainder taken from reference TRBV7-3 and TRBJ2-7, is GAGVSQTPSNKVTEKGKYVELRCDPISGHTALYWYRQSLGQGPEFLIYFQGTGAADDSGLPNDRFFAVRPEGSVSTLKIQRTERGDSAVYLCASSLGLAGVYEQYFGPGTRLTVT.

CDR3: CASSQVVGGPNYEQYF. CDR3 sequence (DNA): TGTGCCAGCAGCCAAGTAGTGGGAGGGCCGAACTACGAGCAGTACTTC. V gene TRBV4-2 combines with J gene TRBJ2-7; 7 positions match TRBD2. The CDR3 consists of 16 residues. V shed 1 base, J shed 3 bases, and the junction held 9 bases outside the gene matches. Germline assignment: CDR1 LGHNA and CDR2 YNFKEQ.

This rearrangement joins TRBV11-3 to TRBJ2-1; 15 bases fit TRBD2. V trimming: 5 bases; J trimming: 8 bases; junction bases outside the gene matches: 4. The germline V gene encodes CDR1 SGHNT and CDR2 YENEEA. This CDR3 has 15 residues. Written as DNA, the CDR3 is TGTGCCAGCAGCCGAGGACTAGCGGGGGGGGATGAGCAGTTCTTC. Its translation: CASSRGLAGGDEQFF.

About this clone itself: One end of the junction varies from germline; a read error may be responsible. This chain connects TRBV19 to TRBJ1-2; a possible D gene is TRBD1 (5 bases). The CDR3 spans 8 residues. CDR1 is LNHDA, CDR2 SQIVND, per germline (reference sequence). Written as DNA, the CDR3 is TGTGCCAGTCTGCGACAGCTCTTC. As protein: CASLRQLF.

The rearrangement joins TRBV29-1 to TRBJ1-3; no clear D. CDR3 length: 15 amino acids. Between the trimmed V and J ends, which lost 1 base and 3 bases, there was a span of 13 bases. Per germline, CDR1 SQVTM and CDR2 ANQGSEA. CDR3 DNA: TGCAGCGTTGAAGCCTTAAGCCGCTTTGGAAACACCATATATTTT. Its translation: CSVEALSRFGNTIYF.

This chain uses TRBV10-3 with TRBJ1-5, with 10 bases matching TRBD1. The CDR3 loop spans 17 amino acids. With 10 bases clipped from V and 6 bases from J, the junction kept 18 bases outside the gene matches. Germline values: CDR1 ENHRY, CDR2 SYGVKD. The CDR3 nucleotides read TGTGCCAACCCGGACAGGGGGAATATCGCCCCGCTTCAGCCCCAGCATTTT. This gives the protein CANPDRGNIAPLQPQHF.

The CDR3 loop is CASSYSLTGTDEQYF. DNA of the CDR3: TGTGCCAGCAGTTACTCCTTGACAGGGACGGACGAGCAGTACTTC. The rearrangement uses TRBV6-6 and TRBJ2-7; 7 bases fit TRBD1. After removal of 0 bases from V and 5 bases from J, the junction contained 7 bases not matched to a gene. The CDR3 is 15 amino acids. Germline CDR1 and CDR2: MNHNY and SVGAGI (reference sequence).

The chain combines TRBV2 with TRBJ1-4, with a weak D call TRBD1 (6 bases). The germline V gene encodes CDR1 SNHLY and CDR2 FYNNEI. The V end lost 5 bases, the J end lost 8 bases, and 9 bases lay between the germline ends. The CDR3 has 12 residues. The CDR3, as DNA: TGTGCCAGCAGTCAGGGGCCCGAAAAACTGTTTTTT. Translated, it gives CASSQGPEKLFF.

The chain recombines TRBV29-1 with TRBJ2-3; D not resolved. The CDR3 sequence is 12 residues long. Trimming removed 4 bases from V and 2 bases from J, with 7 bases in between. Germline V gene lookup returns CDR1 SQVTM and CDR2 ANQGSEA. As DNA, the CDR3 is TGCAGCGTTGGTGCGTTCACAGATACGCAGTATTTT. Translating it yields CSVGAFTDTQYF.

The chain is built from TRBV27 and TRBJ1-1, with D unresolved. CDR1 is MNHEY, CDR2 SMNVEV, per germline (reference sequence). The CDR3 is made up of 9 amino acids. Trimming pared 4 bases from V and 6 bases from J, leaving 0 bases between. The CDR3 region has the DNA TGTGCCAGCAGTTCTGAAGCTTTCTTT. Its translation is CASSSEAFF.

The chain uses TRBV6-1 and TRBJ2-7, with 7 positions matching TRBD2. Germline CDR1 reads MNHNS; CDR2 reads SASEGT. Trimming at V came to 6 bases and at J to 7 bases, leaving 15 bases not matched to a gene. There are 15 residues in the CDR3. The CDR3 loop reads CASSPTSGALGEQYF. DNA for the CDR3: TGTGCCAGCAGCCCGACGAGCGGGGCCCTGGGAGAGCAGTACTTC.

This chain links TRBV5-1 with TRBJ1-4; 7 bases match TRBD1. From germline, CDR1 is SGHRS and CDR2 YFSETQ. The trim removed 4 bases at V and 5 bases at J, leaving 11 bases unmatched. The CDR3 runs 16 residues. The CDR3, as DNA: TGCGCCAGCAGCATCGGGACAGTCCAGGAAAATGAAAAACTGTTTTTT. Its protein product is CASSIGTVQENEKLFF.

The chain uses TRBV28 and TRBJ2-2, with D maybe TRBD1 (7 bases). Germline V lookup: CDR1 MDHEN, CDR2 SYDVKM. The CDR3 extends over 19 amino acids. The V end lost 4 bases, the J end lost 2 bases, and 23 bases lay between the germline ends. CDR3 protein: CASSSTSGGRFRNTGELFF. CDR3 in DNA: TGTGCCAGCAGTTCCACCTCAGGGGGGAGGTTTCGTAACACCGGGGAGCTGTTTTTT.